These 32 T cell receptor beta chains came from one sample sequenced in a study of T-cell memory formation after mild COVID-19. TCRdb re-derived calls from the 5' RACE reads in MiXCR, one entry per CDR3 protein. This sample has approximately 290,000 distinct CDR3 sequences; roughly a fifth occur once, and the top ten carry under 25%. Material: PBMCs or a T cell subset sorted from them (not recorded which). Receptor source: a man between 18 and 35 years old who had mild COVID-19 (a few samples of this study predate the infection). Cell type and time point are not known.

The V gene is TRBV5-1, the J gene TRBJ2-2, with D perhaps matching TRBD2 (6 bases). CDR3 length: 15 amino acids. Trimming took 4 bases from V and 6 from J, leaving 16 bases between them. Germline V gene sequence: CDR1 SGHRS, CDR2 YFSETQ. CDR3 residues: CASSPSPGVAGELFF. DNA of the CDR3: TGCGCCAGCAGCCCCTCTCCGGGGGTAGCCGGGGAGCTGTTTTTT.

This chain joins TRBV7-9 and TRBJ1-6, with D unclear. Germline CDR1 SEHNR, CDR2 FQNEAQ (reference sequence). V was shortened by 4 bases and J by 10 bases, with 20 bases between the two germline ends. CDR3 length: 16 amino acids. The CDR3 is CASSSTSAGVNSPLHF. The CDR3 bases are TGTGCCAGCAGCTCAACCTCGGCCGGGGTTAACTCACCCCTCCACTTT.

This clonotype turned up a few times. The V gene is TRBV6-5, the J gene TRBJ2-4, with a weak D call TRBD1 (5 bases). Between the trimmed V and J ends, which lost 8 bases and 3 bases, there was a span of 11 bases. The CDR3 consists of 13 residues. Germline V CDR1 and CDR2: MNHEY, SVGAGI. The CDR3 DNA reads as TGTGCCAGCGGGGAAGGGGTCAAAAACATTCAGTACTTC. Its translation is CASGEGVKNIQYF.

This clonotype has only a few counts. The rearrangement uses TRBV3-1 and TRBJ2-2; possible D gene TRBD2, 5 bases. Germline-derived CDR1 and CDR2 are LGHDT and YNNKEL (reference sequence). There are 14 residues in the CDR3. V lost 5 bases to trimming and J lost 8 bases, with 15 bases between them. The CDR3 here is CASSKGEGRGELFF. CDR3 coding DNA: TGTGCCAGCAGCAAGGGAGAGGGAAGAGGGGAGCTGTTTTTT.

The chain links TRBV27 to TRBJ1-6; 7 bases fit TRBD1. Germline CDR1 MNHEY, CDR2 SMNVEV (reference sequence). V shed 2 bases and J 0 bases; nucleotides not matched to a gene: 7. The CDR3 is 18 residues long. CDR3 in DNA: TGTGCCAGCAGTTTACTCCCAGGGGGAGGCTCCTATAATTCACCCCTCCACTTT. Translating it yields CASSLLPGGGSYNSPLHF.

This sequence joins TRBV7-8 and TRBJ1-2; 8 bases line up with TRBD1. Germline values: CDR1 SGHVS, CDR2 FQNEAQ. Trimming at V came to 4 bases and at J to 6 bases, leaving 13 bases not matched to a gene. CDR3 size: 16 residues. The CDR3 is CASSSYSTDRVDGYTF. CDR3 DNA sequence: TGTGCCAGCAGCTCTTACTCTACGGACAGGGTCGATGGCTACACCTTC.

This chain links TRBV4-2 with TRBJ1-1, with 7 bases aligning to TRBD1. The CDR3 sequence is 14 residues long. Trimming cost V 7 bases and J 12 bases; bases outside gene matches: 17. The germline V gene encodes CDR1 LGHNA and CDR2 YNFKEQ. CDR3 residues: CASTTGDTSRHTFF. The CDR3, as DNA: TGTGCCAGCACCACAGGGGATACCAGCAGGCATACTTTCTTT.

This clonotype was counted at least ten times. This chain connects TRBV21-1 to TRBJ2-3; the table assigns TRBD2, which was not confirmed against the DNA. TRBV21-1 is tagged as a pseudogene. This CDR3 has 21 amino acids. Written as DNA, the CDR3 is TGTGCCAGCAGCAAAGCGCTAGGACTAGCGGGGGGCCGATCGAGCACAGATACGCAGTATTTT. The encoded protein is CASSKALGLAGGRSSTDTQYF.

This clonotype was counted only a few times. This chain uses TRBV7-2 with TRBJ1-3, with D hard to call. The germline gives CDR1 SGHTA, CDR2 FQGNSA. This CDR3 has 16 amino acids. V was clipped by 0 bases and J by 0 bases, with 9 bases between them. The DNA for the CDR3 is TGTGCCAGCAGCTTAGCGGCCTCAAGCTCTGGAAACACCATATATTTT. Its translation: CASSLAASSSGNTIYF.

This rearrangement joins TRBV29-1 to TRBJ1-1; D unclear. V was shortened by 0 bases and J by 1 base, with 6 bases between the two germline ends. The CDR3 is 13 residues long. Germline assignment: CDR1 SQVTM and CDR2 ANQGSEA. This CDR3 is CSVEDVQNTEAFF. DNA for the CDR3: TGCAGCGTTGAAGATGTACAGAACACTGAAGCTTTCTTT. The full variable domain, with the rest looked up from reference TRBV29-1 and TRBJ1-1, is SAVISQKPSRDICQRGTSLTIQCQVDSQVTMMFWYRQQPGQSLTLIATANQGSEATYESGFVIDKFPISRPNLTFSTLTVSNMSPEDSSIYLCSVEDVQNTEAFFGQGTRLTVV.

This clonotype was seen a handful of times. The V gene is TRBV10-1, the J gene TRBJ2-3; 10 positions agree with TRBD2. The CDR3 loop spans 14 amino acids. V lost 8 bases to trimming and J lost 1 base; unmatched junction nucleotides: 3. Germline V CDR1 and CDR2: WNHNN, SYGVQD (reference sequence). In nucleotides, the CDR3 is TGCGCCAGCGGAGGACTAGCGGGCACAGATACGCAGTATTTT. Its protein product is CASGGLAGTDTQYF.

The CDR3 protein is CSVQITGGYTEAFF. CDR3 nucleotide sequence: TGCAGCGTTCAGATAACAGGGGGCTACACTGAAGCTTTCTTT. The chain links TRBV29-1 to TRBJ1-1, with TRBD1 matching over 9 bases. The CDR3 sequence is 14 residues long. J lost 3 bases, V lost 5 bases, and 7 bases had no gene match. From germline, CDR1 is SQVTM and CDR2 ANQGSEA.

J is TRBJ1-1 and V is TRBV2; D possibly corresponds to TRBD1 (5 bases). With 9 bases removed from V and 6 bases from J, the gap between germline ends came to 14 bases. Germline loops: CDR1 SNHLY, CDR2 FYNNEI. The CDR3 is 12 residues long. CDR3 in amino acids: CASAGSGPEAFF. The CDR3 region has the DNA TGTGCCAGTGCAGGGTCGGGCCCTGAAGCTTTCTTT.

The rearrangement uses TRBV6-2 or TRBV6-3 and TRBJ2-6; D is uncertain. The CDR3 loop spans 14 amino acids. Germline CDR1 is MNHEY and CDR2 is SVGEGT. The V gene lost 6 bases and the J gene lost 0 bases, with 6 bases spanning the gap. The CDR3 sequence: CASRPNSGANVLTF. CDR3 bases: TGTGCCAGCAGGCCGAACTCTGGGGCCAACGTCCTGACTTTC.

This clonotype was detected only a few times. The chain recombines TRBV5-1 with TRBJ2-1; 7 bases are shared with TRBD1. CDR1 is SGHRS, CDR2 YFSETQ, per germline. V lost 3 bases to trimming and J lost 5 bases; unmatched junction nucleotides: 5. The CDR3 consists of 14 residues. The CDR3: CASSSRGWNNEQFF. CDR3 coding DNA: TGCGCCAGCAGCTCCAGGGGGTGGAACAATGAGCAGTTCTTC.

The chain uses TRBV11-1 and TRBJ1-6; 12 nucleotides align to TRBD1. This CDR3 spans 14 amino acids. CDR1 is SGHAT, CDR2 FQDESV, per germline (reference sequence). Trimming at V came to 5 bases and at J to 9 bases, leaving 2 bases not matched to a gene. CDR3 in amino acids: CASSTGQGASPLHF. The CDR3 DNA is TGTGCCAGCAGCACGGGACAGGGGGCTTCACCCCTCCACTTT.

CDR3 nucleotide sequence: TGTGCCAGCAGCTTAGGGCAGGGGGCAACAGATACGCAGTATTTT. It translates to CASSLGQGATDTQYF. The chain links TRBV7-9 to TRBJ2-3; 8 positions agree with TRBD1. With V trimmed by 1 base and J by 3 bases, 3 bases remained unmatched. Germline CDR1 and CDR2: SEHNR and FQNEAQ (reference sequence). The CDR3 has 15 residues.

The chain links TRBV6-5 to TRBJ1-2, with TRBD1 identical over 10 bases. Germline V gene data show CDR1 as MNHEY and CDR2 as SVGAGI. V gave up 2 bases and J gave up 4 bases; unmatched junction bases: 4. CDR3 length: 15 residues. The CDR3 loop is CASSYGQGVVYGYTF. The CDR3 nucleotides are TGTGCCAGCAGTTACGGACAGGGGGTAGTCTATGGCTACACCTTC.

CDR3 coding DNA: TGTGCCAGCAGTTGGGGCGTGAGCACTGAAGCTTTCTTT. Translating gives CASSWGVSTEAFF. The chain couples TRBV12-3 or TRBV12-4 to TRBJ1-1; weak D call: TRBD1 (5 bases). CDR3 length: 13 residues. Trimming shortened V by 4 bases and J by 4 bases, and 10 bases separated the two germline ends.

A single count supports this clonotype. This chain uses TRBV19 with TRBJ2-2; D may be TRBD1 (5 bases). V lost 5 bases and J lost 4, with 11 bases in between. CDR3 size: 14 residues. Germline lookup yields CDR1 LNHDA and CDR2 SQIVND (reference sequence). The CDR3, as DNA: TGTGCCAGTAGTCTCAAAAGGGGCACCGGGGAGCTGTTTTTT. It is translated as CASSLKRGTGELFF.

This chain links TRBV6-4 with TRBJ2-3, with TRBD1 as a possible D gene (5 bases). CDR3 size: 14 residues. Looked up from germline, CDR1 is MRHNA and CDR2 is SNTAGT. Trimming took 4 bases from V and 0 from J, leaving 8 bases between them. The CDR3 DNA reads as TGTGCCAGCAGTGCGTGGGGCAGCACAGATACGCAGTATTTT. Its translation is CASSAWGSTDTQYF.

This clonotype was counted between two and nine times. The gene calls are TRBV19 and TRBJ2-2; maybe TRBD1 (6 bases). V lost 7 bases and J lost 6, with 12 bases in between. The germline V gene has CDR1 LNHDA and CDR2 SQIVND (reference sequence). The length of the CDR3 is 13 residues. As DNA, the CDR3 is TGTGCCAGTACTCTCAGGGGTTCCGGGGAGCTGTTTTTT. Amino acid sequence: CASTLRGSGELFF.

This chain links TRBV5-1 with TRBJ1-1; D perhaps matches TRBD1 (6 bases). CDR1 and CDR2 from the germline V gene are SGHRS and YFSETQ. The CDR3 spans 15 residues. V shed 4 bases and J shed 2 bases, with 15 bases lying between them. CDR3 in amino acids: CASSPTGQPNTEAFF. DNA for the CDR3: TGCGCCAGCAGCCCTACCGGACAGCCCAACACTGAAGCTTTCTTT.

This chain joins TRBV9 and TRBJ2-7; D is possibly TRBD2 (5 bases). This CDR3 is 13 amino acids long. CDR1 SGDLS and CDR2 YYNGEE come from the germline V gene. The V and J ends lost 7 bases and 3 bases respectively, with 14 bases between them. The CDR3 is CASSTDGNYEQYF. In DNA form, the CDR3 reads TGTGCCAGCTCCACGGACGGGAACTACGAGCAGTACTTC.

This clonotype was counted only a few times. The chain employs TRBV4-2 and TRBJ1-5, with D perhaps matching TRBD1 (5 bases). The CDR3 contains 14 residues. The V gene's germline CDR1 is LGHNA and CDR2 YNFKEQ. The V and J ends lost 9 bases and 1 base respectively, with 13 bases between them. CDR3 sequence: CASSGRPSNQPQHF. In DNA, the CDR3 is TGTGCCAGTTCGGGACGGCCAAGCAATCAGCCCCAGCATTTT.

The chain couples TRBV7-2 to TRBJ1-1; D call uncertain. CDR1 SGHTA and CDR2 FQGNSA come from the germline V gene. CDR3 length: 17 residues. Trimming left V 0 bases short and J 4 bases short, with 18 bases between. The CDR3 nucleotides read TGTGCCAGCAGCTTAGCCGAGGCTTTTGTTCTGGGCACTGAAGCTTTCTTT. It specifies CASSLAEAFVLGTEAFF.

This clonotype was seen a few times. The J gene is TRBJ2-5, the V gene TRBV29-1; D not certain. Trimming took off 4 bases at V and 2 bases at J, with 14 bases between the two ends. The CDR3 contains 14 residues. Germline V gene lookup returns CDR1 SQVTM and CDR2 ANQGSEA. Written as DNA, the CDR3 is TGCAGCGTTGGGTCTGTGGGTCCGCAAGAGACCCAGTACTTC. Its protein product is CSVGSVGPQETQYF.

This sequence joins TRBV4-1 and TRBJ2-2; TRBD2 matches at 9 bases. The CDR3 consists of 15 residues. Germline assignment: CDR1 MGHRA and CDR2 YSYEKL. With 3 bases clipped from V and 7 bases from J, the junction kept 6 bases outside the gene matches. The CDR3 DNA reads TGCGCCAGCAGCCATAGCGGGGGTTCCGGCGGGGAGCTGTTTTTT. This sequence encodes CASSHSGGSGGELFF.

This clonotype has more than one count but fewer than ten. The chain has TRBV14 and TRBJ1-2; weak D call: TRBD1 (6 bases). The CDR3 consists of 14 residues. In germline, CDR1 is SGHDN, CDR2 FVKESK. V lost 5 bases and J 7 bases, leaving 17 bases between the germline ends. The CDR3 bases are TGTGCCAGCAGCGAGCGGGGGGCAGCTGCTGGCTACACCTTC. This encodes CASSERGAAAGYTF.

The gene calls are TRBV4-3 and TRBJ2-1; D perhaps matches TRBD1 (5 bases). Germline V gene sequence: CDR1 LGHNA, CDR2 YSLEER. The CDR3 is made up of 16 amino acids. Trimming took 0 bases from V and 8 from J, leaving 17 bases between them. The CDR3 bases are TGCGCCAGCAGCCAAGACGGACGGGTGGGCAGGGATGAGCAGTTCTTC. Translated: CASSQDGRVGRDEQFF.

The chain links TRBV5-1 to TRBJ2-7; D assignment may be TRBD1 or TRBD2 (5 bases each). CDR1 and CDR2 (germline): SGHRS, YFSETQ. Trimming took off 10 bases at V and 3 bases at J, with 17 bases between the two ends. The CDR3 loop spans 13 amino acids. As DNA, the CDR3 is TGCGCCTGCTCCGACGGGGCCAGCTACGAGCAGTACTTC. Translating gives CACSDGASYEQYF. Looking up the rest from reference TRBV5-1 and TRBJ2-7 gives the full variable domain: KAGVTQTPRYLIKTRGQQVTLSCSPISGHRSVSWYQQTPGQGLQFLFEYFSETQRNKGNFPGRFSGRQFSNSRSEMNVSTLELGDSALYLCACSDGASYEQYFGPGTRLTVT.

The V gene is TRBV5-1, the J gene TRBJ1-1, with D possibly being TRBD1 (5 bases). Germline V gene data show CDR1 as SGHRS and CDR2 as YFSETQ. V was pared by 0 bases and J by 3 bases, with 12 bases between. This CDR3 is 15 amino acids long. The CDR3 DNA reads as TGCGCCAGCAGCTTGGAGTCCGGGGCGGACACTGAAGCTTTCTTT. Its protein product is CASSLESGADTEAFF.